One and the same sample provided the 13 T cell receptor beta chains below, sequenced in a study of shared clonotypes between healthy human individuals. Selected positively for CCR7 and CD45RO-negative, naive CD8 cells excluded terminally differentiated effector memory CD45RA+ cells. The protocol was immunoSEQ multiplex PCR, while the TCRdb copy is restricted to in-frame clones and leaves out a portion. The profile shows about 1,900,000 clones, 85% to 95% of them singletons. The material sequenced was naive CD8+ T cells sorted from blood. These TCRs come from a man in his late teens or twenties in good health.

V and J are TRBV5-8 and TRBJ2-5; no reliable D call. The CDR3 is made up of 13 amino acids. Trimming shortened V by 2 bases and J by 1 base, and 6 bases separated the two germline ends. CDR1 and CDR2 from the germline V gene are SGHTS and YDEGEE. The CDR3 loop is CASSFGFQETQYF. CDR3 bases: TGTGCCAGCAGCTTCGGGTTCCAAGAGACCCAGTACTTC.

The chain is built from TRBV4-1 and TRBJ2-7; TRBD1 matches 8 bases. This CDR3 has 15 amino acids. The germline V gene encodes CDR1 MGHRA and CDR2 YSYEKL. J lost 0 bases, V lost 4 bases, and 5 bases had no gene match. CDR3 sequence: CASSLDRESSYEQYF. In DNA form, the CDR3 reads TGCGCCAGCAGCCTGGACAGGGAGAGCTCCTACGAGCAGTACTTC.

The chain couples TRBV6-5 to TRBJ2-3; D is undetermined. CDR1 is MNHEY and CDR2 is SVGAGI in the germline V gene. CDR3 length: 16 residues. The V end was cut by 2 bases, the J end by 0 bases, with 12 bases between. Here the CDR3 reads CASSYGVAPSTDTQYF. Here the CDR3 DNA reads TGTGCCAGCAGTTACGGGGTAGCCCCCAGCACAGATACGCAGTATTTT.

The V call is TRBV2, the J call TRBJ2-5, with D perhaps TRBD2 (6 bases). This CDR3 region has 15 residues. Between the trimmed V and J ends, which lost 3 bases and 5 bases, there was a span of 16 bases. CDR1 is SNHLY and CDR2 is FYNNEI in the germline V gene. CDR3 bases: TGTGCCAGCAGTGAGGGGGAGGTGATGCTGGAGACCCAGTACTTC. Translated, it gives CASSEGEVMLETQYF.

For this clone: This same CDR3 is encoded by further DNA sequences in the sample. The chain uses TRBV11-3 and TRBJ2-7, with D possibly being TRBD1 (8 bases). The germline V gene encodes CDR1 SGHNT and CDR2 YENEEA. This CDR3 spans 13 amino acids. The germline V and J ends were trimmed by 4 bases and 7 bases, with 14 bases remaining between them. CDR3 nucleotide sequence: TGTGCCAGCAGCTCCGGACAGGGAGGGGAGCAGTACTTC. This encodes CASSSGQGGEQYF.

The table lists this clone with a count of one. The gene calls are TRBV4-1 and TRBJ2-1; TRBD2 matches 14 bases. J gave up 3 bases and V 2 bases, and 3 bases lay outside the gene matches. This CDR3 has 17 amino acids. Per the germline V gene, CDR1 is MGHRA and CDR2 is YSYEKL. The CDR3 loop reads CASSQPGTSGGYNEQFF. CDR3 nucleotide sequence: TGCGCCAGCAGCCAACCCGGGACTAGCGGGGGCTACAATGAGCAGTTCTTC.

V is TRBV13 and J is TRBJ2-1, with D uncertain. Trimming removed 5 bases at V and 0 bases at J, with 14 bases between. The CDR3 runs to 16 residues. Germline V gene data show CDR1 as PRHDT and CDR2 as FYEKMQ (reference sequence). The CDR3 DNA follows: TGTGCCAGCAGCGCCGTGGGAAAGAGCTCCTACAATGAGCAGTTCTTC. This encodes CASSAVGKSSYNEQFF.

The CDR3 loop reads CASSLKGQGTSYPYEQYF. The DNA of the CDR3 is TGTGCCAGCAGCTTAAAGGGACAGGGCACCTCGTATCCCTACGAGCAGTACTTC. The chain employs TRBV7-2 and TRBJ2-7; 9 bases fit TRBD1. Losses at the gene ends were 2 bases for V and 2 bases for J; bases not matched to a gene: 13. The germline CDR1 and CDR2 sequences are SGHTA and FQGNSA. This CDR3 region has 18 residues.

J is TRBJ2-1 and V is TRBV13, with no clear D. Germline V gene sequence: CDR1 PRHDT, CDR2 FYEKMQ (reference sequence). With 1 base removed from V and 8 bases from J, the gap between germline ends came to 12 bases. This CDR3 is built from 14 residues. In nucleotides, the CDR3 is TGTGCCAGCAGCTTAGAATCTAGATTCTATGAGCAGTTCTTC. This sequence encodes CASSLESRFYEQFF.

The chain recombines TRBV13 with TRBJ1-1; 9 bases agree with TRBD1. Trimming took 1 base from V and 3 from J; bases not matched to a gene: 6. Germline loops: CDR1 PRHDT, CDR2 FYEKMQ (reference sequence). The CDR3 has 16 amino acids. Here the CDR3 DNA reads TGTGCCAGCAGCTTAGTGTGGGACAGGGTGGACACTGAAGCTTTCTTT. The encoded protein is CASSLVWDRVDTEAFF. The full variable domain, in which reference TRBV13 and TRBJ1-1 provide the parts outside the CDR3, is AAGVIQSPRHLIKEKRETATLKCYPIPRHDTVYWYQQGPGQDPQFLISFYEKMQSDKGSIPDRFSAQQFSDYHSELNMSSLELGDSALYFCASSLVWDRVDTEAFFGQGTRLTVV.

This sequence joins TRBV6-1 and TRBJ2-1; no definite D call. The CDR3 extends over 15 amino acids. Germline V gene sequence: CDR1 MNHNS, CDR2 SASEGT. Trimming removed 1 base at V and 3 bases at J, with 10 bases between. The CDR3 sequence: CASSEDYGVYNEQFF. In DNA, the CDR3 is TGTGCCAGCAGTGAAGATTATGGGGTCTACAATGAGCAGTTCTTC.

V and J are TRBV27 and TRBJ2-1, with D hard to call. Deletions cut 3 bases from V and 5 bases from J, with 8 bases between. This CDR3 has 13 residues. Per germline, CDR1 MNHEY and CDR2 SMNVEV (reference sequence). CDR3 DNA sequence: TGTGCCAGCAGTTTGTTGAGCGACAATGAGCAGTTCTTC. It yields the protein CASSLLSDNEQFF.

V gene TRBV28 combines with J gene TRBJ1-5, with 8 positions matching TRBD1. Germline V gene lookup returns CDR1 MDHEN and CDR2 SYDVKM. The CDR3 spans 13 residues. V lost 5 bases, J lost 12 bases, and 9 bases stayed unmatched. In nucleotides, the CDR3 is TGTGCCAGCAGTGCGCGGACAGGGCCGGTCCAGCATTTT. It yields the protein CASSARTGPVQHF.